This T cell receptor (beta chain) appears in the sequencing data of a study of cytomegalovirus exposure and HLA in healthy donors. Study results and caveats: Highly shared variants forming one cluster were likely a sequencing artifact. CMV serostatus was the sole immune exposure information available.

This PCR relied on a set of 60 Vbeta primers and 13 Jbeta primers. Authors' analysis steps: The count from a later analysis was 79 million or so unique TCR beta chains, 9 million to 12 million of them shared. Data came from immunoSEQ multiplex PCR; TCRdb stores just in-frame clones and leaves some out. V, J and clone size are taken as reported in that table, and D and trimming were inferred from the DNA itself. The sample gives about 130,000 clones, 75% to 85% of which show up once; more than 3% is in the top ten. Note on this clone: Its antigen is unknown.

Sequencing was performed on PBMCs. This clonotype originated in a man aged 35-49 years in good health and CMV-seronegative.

The CDR3 spells CASSPLPVETQYF. The CDR3 region has the DNA TGTGCCAGCTCACCTCTACCTGTCGAGACCCAGTACTTC. The J gene is TRBJ2-5, the V gene TRBV18; the D is unclear. The germline gives CDR1 KGHSH, CDR2 LQKENI. The CDR3 length is 13 residues. The ends were cut back, 3 bases at V and 5 bases at J, with 10 bases in the middle.